The source of this TCR beta chain is a study of T cell clones after liver transplantation. Study in general: TCRbeta sequencing after a pre-transplant mixed lymphocyte reaction identified graft-donor-reactive clones, later tracked in post-transplant blood. Standard immunosuppression, with no induction, continued until 12-24 months after transplant. Study-level points and caveats: A larger donor-reactive than third-party decline suggested partial antigen-specific deletion.

The germline V and J ends were trimmed by 2 bases and 4 bases, with 17 bases remaining between them. This CDR3 has 16 residues. Germline values: CDR1 MNHEY, CDR2 SMNVEV (reference sequence). Only in-frame clones appear in the TCRdb table, and some are missing; sequencing was by immunoSEQ multiplex PCR. The sample includes under 130,000 clones, about 88% of them seen just once. Remarks on this clone: What it binds is not known.

This clonotype was sampled from a human patient who received a liver transplant. A share of the T cells may be of graft donor origin. The chain has TRBV27 and TRBJ1-2, with D unresolved. Specimen: CD4+ T cells from blood, collected around 49 months after liver transplant. The CDR3 region is CASSLRLGGSFYGYTF. CDR3 nucleotides: TGTGCCAGCAGTTTAAGACTAGGAGGGAGTTTCTATGGCTACACCTTC.